A single sample gave rise to the 17 T cell receptor beta chains below, sequenced in a study of blood T cell repertoires in COVID-19. Sequencing used immunoSEQ multiplex PCR; TCRdb keeps in-frame clones, though not all of them. The sample carries some 110,000 clones, less than 85% recorded once. Material for sequencing was peripheral blood. The receptors shown here come from a man aged 45-65 years with acute or convalescent COVID-19.

This clone was recorded only once. CDR3 loop: CASSLMTSGNTGELFF. In DNA, the CDR3 is TGTGCCAGCAGTTTAATGACTAGCGGGAACACCGGGGAGCTGTTTTTT. The J gene is TRBJ2-2, the V gene TRBV27; the match to TRBD2 covers 9 bases. Germline CDR1 MNHEY, CDR2 SMNVEV (reference sequence). The CDR3 consists of 16 residues. V dropped 2 bases and J dropped 1; count of bases not matched to a gene: 2.

The chain combines TRBV30 with TRBJ2-5; unclear D gene. Deletions cut 2 bases from V and 4 bases from J, with 8 bases between. CDR1 and CDR2 from the germline V gene are GTSNPN and SVGIG (reference sequence). There are 12 residues in the CDR3. The CDR3 spells CAWSFSRETQYF. CDR3 nucleotide sequence: TGTGCCTGGAGTTTTTCTCGAGAGACCCAGTACTTC.

The CDR3 sequence: CASSESYLLQLAGGPTGELFF. DNA for the CDR3: TGCGCCAGCAGTGAGAGCTATTTGCTCCAACTAGCGGGGGGACCCACCGGGGAGCTGTTTTTT. The rearrangement links TRBV10-2 to TRBJ2-2; 12 nucleotides match TRBD2. J gave up 4 bases and V 2 bases, and 17 bases lay outside the gene matches. The CDR3 consists of 21 residues. Germline V gives CDR1 WSHSY, CDR2 SAAADI.

The CDR3 coding sequence is TGTGCCAGCAGCTCCGATCCCTTGACACTTTCCTACGAGCAGTACTTC. Amino acid sequence: CASSSDPLTLSYEQYF. V and J are TRBV7-9 and TRBJ2-7; D is unclear. V lost 4 bases to trimming and J lost 1 base, with 17 bases between them. The CDR3 covers 16 residues. CDR1 is SEHNR and CDR2 is FQNEAQ in the germline V gene (reference sequence).

DNA for the CDR3: TGCGCCAGCAGCCCACCGGGACAGGGACCCTATGGCTACACCTTC. Its protein product is CASSPPGQGPYGYTF. This chain connects TRBV4-1 to TRBJ1-2; 9 nucleotides line up with TRBD1. Trimming at V came to 4 bases and at J to 4 bases, leaving 7 bases not matched to a gene. CDR1 and CDR2 (germline): MGHRA, YSYEKL. The CDR3 spans 15 residues.

The J gene is TRBJ2-2, the V gene TRBV28; TRBD2 aligns across 10 bases. V trimming: 3 bases; J trimming: 6 bases; junction bases outside the gene matches: 4. The CDR3 is made up of 15 amino acids. Germline-derived CDR1 and CDR2 are MDHEN and SYDVKM. Here the CDR3 reads CASSFASGRSGELFF. The CDR3 DNA sequence: TGTGCCAGCAGTTTCGCTAGCGGGAGATCCGGGGAGCTGTTTTTT.

The chain links TRBV9 to TRBJ2-2; 7 bases are shared with TRBD1. Germline lookup yields CDR1 SGDLS and CDR2 YYNGEE. V lost 4 bases and J lost 1; bases outside the gene matches: 7. This CDR3 is built from 16 residues. The CDR3 DNA reads as TGTGCCAGCAGCCTCTCCCGGACAGGGAACACCGGGGAGCTGTTTTTT. Residues: CASSLSRTGNTGELFF.

The chain combines TRBV7-9 with TRBJ2-7; TRBD1 matches 10 bases. The CDR3 is 14 amino acids. Per the germline V gene, CDR1 is SEHNR and CDR2 is FQNEAQ (reference sequence). The ends lost 5 bases at V and 3 bases at J; junction bases unmatched: 4. CDR3 protein: CASSPRDRGYEQYF. Written as DNA, the CDR3 is TGTGCCAGCAGCCCCCGGGACAGGGGCTACGAGCAGTACTTC.

The chain employs TRBV5-1 and TRBJ2-6; D may be TRBD1 (5 bases). V lost 6 bases and J lost 1, with 14 bases in between. The CDR3 runs to 16 residues. The germline V gene has CDR1 SGHRS and CDR2 YFSETQ. The chain's CDR3 is CASTITPGSGANVLTF. The CDR3 DNA follows: TGCGCCAGCACAATCACCCCAGGGTCTGGGGCCAACGTCCTGACTTTC.

The chain employs TRBV30 and TRBJ1-2; possible D gene TRBD1, 5 bases. Germline V CDR1 and CDR2: GTSNPN, SVGIG (reference sequence). This CDR3 contains 13 residues. With 2 bases removed from V and 5 bases from J, the gap between germline ends came to 12 bases. The CDR3 region is CAWSSTRVYGYTF. The DNA for the CDR3 is TGTGCCTGGAGTTCGACCAGGGTTTATGGCTACACCTTC.

CDR3 loop: CASSQVQQGTQYF. The CDR3 DNA is TGTGCCAGCAGCCAAGTTCAACAGGGTACGCAGTATTTT. The chain has TRBV3-1 (or the pseudogene TRBV3-2) and TRBJ2-3, with D perhaps TRBD1 (6 bases). The CDR3 contains 13 residues. In germline, CDR1 is LGHDT, CDR2 YNNKEL (reference sequence). Trimming shortened V by 1 base and J by 8 bases, and 10 bases separated the two germline ends.

A single count supports this clone. The chain combines TRBV7-9 with TRBJ1-1; tentatively, D is TRBD1 (6 bases). The CDR3 has 15 residues. Germline values: CDR1 SEHNR, CDR2 FQNEAQ (reference sequence). Between the trimmed V and J ends, which lost 5 bases and 2 bases, there was a span of 15 bases. CDR3 sequence reads: CASSHAQGRNTEAFF. In DNA, the CDR3 is TGTGCCAGCAGCCATGCCCAGGGGCGAAACACTGAAGCTTTCTTT. The variable domain in full, completed from reference TRBV7-9 and TRBJ1-1, reads DTGVSQNPRHKITKRGQNVTFRCDPISEHNRLYWYRQTLGQGPEFLTYFQNEAQLEKSRLLSDRFSAERPKGSFSTLEIQRTEQGDSAMYLCASSHAQGRNTEAFFGQGTRLTVV.

J is TRBJ2-7 and V is TRBV5-6; D ambiguous. The germline gives CDR1 SGHDT, CDR2 YYEEEE. The CDR3 contains 14 residues. V was trimmed by 0 bases and J by 1 base, leaving 8 bases between them. In DNA form, the CDR3 reads TGTGCCAGCAGCTTGGGTGGCGGATCCTACGAGCAGTACTTC. Amino acids: CASSLGGGSYEQYF.

The V call is TRBV19, the J call TRBJ1-6; D is uncertain. The V gene's germline CDR1 is LNHDA and CDR2 SQIVND (reference sequence). This CDR3 has 13 residues. The V gene lost 6 bases and the J gene lost 5 bases, with 8 bases spanning the gap. Here the CDR3 DNA reads TGTGCCAGTAGCGCAGTAAATAATTCACCCCTCCACTTT. It translates to CASSAVNNSPLHF.

The V and J genes are TRBV10-3 and TRBJ1-5; the match to TRBD1 covers 7 bases. Germline assignment: CDR1 ENHRY and CDR2 SYGVKD. The J segment lost 0 bases and the V segment lost 10 bases, leaving 18 bases of the junction unmatched. This CDR3 region has 18 residues. The chain's CDR3 is CATKGRGQGVDSNQPQHF. For the CDR3, the DNA is TGTGCCACCAAGGGACGTGGGCAGGGGGTGGATAGCAATCAGCCCCAGCATTTT.

The chain is built from TRBV29-1 and TRBJ1-4, with 11 bases lining up with TRBD1. The germline V gene has CDR1 SQVTM and CDR2 ANQGSEA. The CDR3 contains 16 residues. The junction had 12 bases not matched to a gene; V was cut back by 5 bases and J by 7 bases. CDR3 residues: CSVSGTGGVSGEKLFF. Written as DNA, the CDR3 is TGCAGCGTTTCAGGGACAGGGGGTGTGAGTGGTGAAAAACTGTTTTTT. The full variable domain, completed using reference TRBV29-1 and TRBJ1-4, is SAVISQKPSRDICQRGTSLTIQCQVDSQVTMMFWYRQQPGQSLTLIATANQGSEATYESGFVIDKFPISRPNLTFSTLTVSNMSPEDSSIYLCSVSGTGGVSGEKLFFGSGTQLSVL.

J is TRBJ1-2 and V is TRBV9, with TRBD1 matching 10 bases. This CDR3 contains 16 residues. Germline V gene data show CDR1 as SGDLS and CDR2 as YYNGEE. J lost 1 base, V lost 2 bases, and 5 bases had no gene match. CDR3 in amino acids: CASSVRTGGVNYGYTF. For the CDR3, the DNA is TGTGCCAGCAGCGTGCGGACAGGGGGAGTTAACTATGGCTACACCTTC.